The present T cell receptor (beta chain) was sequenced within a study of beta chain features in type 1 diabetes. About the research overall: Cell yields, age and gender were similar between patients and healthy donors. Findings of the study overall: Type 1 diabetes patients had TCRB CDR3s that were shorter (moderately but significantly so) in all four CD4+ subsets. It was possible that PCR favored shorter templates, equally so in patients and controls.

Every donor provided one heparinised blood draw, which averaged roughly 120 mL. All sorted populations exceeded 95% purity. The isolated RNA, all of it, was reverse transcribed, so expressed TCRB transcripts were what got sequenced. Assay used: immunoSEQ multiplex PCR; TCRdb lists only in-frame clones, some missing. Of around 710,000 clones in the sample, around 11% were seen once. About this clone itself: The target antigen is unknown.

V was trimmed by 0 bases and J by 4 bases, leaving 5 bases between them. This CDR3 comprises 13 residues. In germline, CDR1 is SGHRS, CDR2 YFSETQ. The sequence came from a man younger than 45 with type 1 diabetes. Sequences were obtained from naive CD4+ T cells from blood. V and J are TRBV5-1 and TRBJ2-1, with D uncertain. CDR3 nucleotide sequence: TGCGCCAGCAGCTTGGACGATTACAATGAGCAGTTCTTC. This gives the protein CASSLDDYNEQFF. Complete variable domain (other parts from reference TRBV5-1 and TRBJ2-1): KAGVTQTPRYLIKTRGQQVTLSCSPISGHRSVSWYQQTPGQGLQFLFEYFSETQRNKGNFPGRFSGRQFSNSRSEMNVSTLELGDSALYLCASSLDDYNEQFFGPGTRLTVL.